This TCR beta chain was identified during a study of shared clonotypes between healthy human individuals. Data came from immunoSEQ multiplex PCR; TCRdb stores just in-frame clones and leaves some out. The sample lists roughly 640,000 clones; around two thirds were seen once. The clonotype originates from a woman between 25 and 40 years old in good health. Sequencing was carried out using memory CD4+ T cells sorted from blood. The subset: CD45RA-negative fraction.

The CDR3 loop is CASRSRGGAFF. CDR3 in DNA: TGTGCCAGCAGAAGCAGGGGGGGAGCTTTCTTT. The V call is TRBV27, the J call TRBJ1-1; TRBD1 aligns across 7 bases. Trimming at V came to 6 bases and at J to 10 bases, leaving 5 bases not matched to a gene. Germline CDR1 and CDR2: MNHEY and SMNVEV (reference sequence). CDR3 length: 11 residues.